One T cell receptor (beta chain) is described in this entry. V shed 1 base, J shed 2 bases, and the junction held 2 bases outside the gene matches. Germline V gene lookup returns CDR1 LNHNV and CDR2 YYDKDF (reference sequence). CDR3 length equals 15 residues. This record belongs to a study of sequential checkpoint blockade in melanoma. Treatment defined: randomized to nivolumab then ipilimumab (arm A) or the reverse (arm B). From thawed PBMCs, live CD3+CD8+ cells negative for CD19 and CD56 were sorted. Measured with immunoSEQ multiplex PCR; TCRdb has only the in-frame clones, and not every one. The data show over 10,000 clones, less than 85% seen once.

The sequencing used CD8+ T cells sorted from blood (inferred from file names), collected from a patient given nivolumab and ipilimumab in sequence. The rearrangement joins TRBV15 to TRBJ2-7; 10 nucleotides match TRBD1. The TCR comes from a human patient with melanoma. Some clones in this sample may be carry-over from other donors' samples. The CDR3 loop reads CATSRGTGGTYEQYF. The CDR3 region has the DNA TGTGCCACCAGCAGAGGGACAGGGGGAACCTACGAGCAGTACTTC.